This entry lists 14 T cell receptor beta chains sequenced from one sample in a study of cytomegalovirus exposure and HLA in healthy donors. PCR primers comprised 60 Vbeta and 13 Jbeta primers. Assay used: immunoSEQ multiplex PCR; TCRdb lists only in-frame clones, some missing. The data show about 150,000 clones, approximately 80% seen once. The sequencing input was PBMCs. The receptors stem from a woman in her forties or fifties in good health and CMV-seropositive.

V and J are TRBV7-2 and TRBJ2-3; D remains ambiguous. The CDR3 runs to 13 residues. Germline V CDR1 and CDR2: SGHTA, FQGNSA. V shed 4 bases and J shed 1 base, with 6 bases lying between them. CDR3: CASSSVGTDTQYF. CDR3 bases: TGTGCCAGCAGCTCGGTCGGCACAGATACGCAGTATTTT.

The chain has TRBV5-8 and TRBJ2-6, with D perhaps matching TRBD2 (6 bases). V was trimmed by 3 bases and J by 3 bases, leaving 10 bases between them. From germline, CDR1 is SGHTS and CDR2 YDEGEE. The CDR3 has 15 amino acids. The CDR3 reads CASSSGTHGANVLTF. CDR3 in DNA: TGTGCCAGCAGCTCCGGGACTCATGGGGCCAACGTCCTGACTTTC.

For the CDR3, the DNA is TGTGCCAGCAAAGAACAGGATCAGCCCCAGCATTTT. Protein product: CASKEQDQPQHF. V and J are TRBV28 and TRBJ1-5; a weak D match, TRBD1 (5 bases). Trimming took 7 bases from V and 5 from J, leaving 9 bases between them. This CDR3 contains 12 residues. Germline V gene data show CDR1 as MDHEN and CDR2 as SYDVKM. The full variable domain, in which reference TRBV28 and TRBJ1-5 provide the parts outside the CDR3, is DVKVTQSSRYLVKRTGEKVFLECVQDMDHENMFWYRQDPGLGLRLIYFSYDVKMKEKGDIPEGYSVSREKKERFSLILESASTNQTSMYLCASKEQDQPQHFGDGTRLSIL.

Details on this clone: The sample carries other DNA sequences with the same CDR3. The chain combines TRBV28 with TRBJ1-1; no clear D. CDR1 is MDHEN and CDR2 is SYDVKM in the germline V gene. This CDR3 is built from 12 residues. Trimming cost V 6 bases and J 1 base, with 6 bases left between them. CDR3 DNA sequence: TGTGCCAGCAGCGACACGAACACTGAAGCTTTCTTT. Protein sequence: CASSDTNTEAFF.

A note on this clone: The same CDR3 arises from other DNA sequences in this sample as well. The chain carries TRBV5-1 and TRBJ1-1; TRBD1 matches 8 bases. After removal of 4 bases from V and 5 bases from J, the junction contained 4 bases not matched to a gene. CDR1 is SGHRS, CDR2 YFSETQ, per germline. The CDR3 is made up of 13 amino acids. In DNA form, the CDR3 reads TGCGCCAGCAGCCTGACAGGGGATACTGAAGCTTTCTTT. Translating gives CASSLTGDTEAFF.

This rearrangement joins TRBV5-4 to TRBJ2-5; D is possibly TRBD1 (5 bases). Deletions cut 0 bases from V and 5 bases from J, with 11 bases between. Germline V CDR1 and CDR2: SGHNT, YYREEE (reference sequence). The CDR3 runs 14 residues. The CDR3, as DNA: TGTGCCAGCAGCTTGGCAGGGAATCGGGAGACCCAGTACTTC. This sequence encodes CASSLAGNRETQYF.

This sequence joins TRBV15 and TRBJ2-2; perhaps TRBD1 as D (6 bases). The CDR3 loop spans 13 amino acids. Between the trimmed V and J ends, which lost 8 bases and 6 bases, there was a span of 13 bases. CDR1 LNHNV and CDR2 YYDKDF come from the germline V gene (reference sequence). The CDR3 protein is CATGSGVPGELFF. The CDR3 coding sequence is TGTGCCACCGGTTCAGGGGTTCCCGGGGAGCTGTTTTTT. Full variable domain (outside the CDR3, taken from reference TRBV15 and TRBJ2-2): DAMVIQNPRYQVTQFGKPVTLSCSQTLNHNVMYWYQQKSSQAPKLLFHYYDKDFNNEADTPDNFQSRRPNTSFCFLDIRSPGLGDTAMYLCATGSGVPGELFFGEGSRLTVL.

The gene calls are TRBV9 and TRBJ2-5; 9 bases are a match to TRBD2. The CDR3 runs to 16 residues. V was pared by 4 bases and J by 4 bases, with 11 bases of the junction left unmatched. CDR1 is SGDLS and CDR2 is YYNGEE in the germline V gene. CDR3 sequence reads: CASSPVGLATGETQYF. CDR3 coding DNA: TGTGCCAGCAGCCCAGTAGGACTAGCGACGGGAGAGACCCAGTACTTC.

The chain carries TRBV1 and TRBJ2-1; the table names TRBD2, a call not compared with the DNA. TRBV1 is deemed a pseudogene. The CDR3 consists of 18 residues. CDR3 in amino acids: CTSSQDSGGRGSYNEQFF. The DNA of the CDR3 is TGCACCAGCAGCCAAGATTCGGGCGGGAGGGGATCCTACAATGAGCAGTTCTTC.

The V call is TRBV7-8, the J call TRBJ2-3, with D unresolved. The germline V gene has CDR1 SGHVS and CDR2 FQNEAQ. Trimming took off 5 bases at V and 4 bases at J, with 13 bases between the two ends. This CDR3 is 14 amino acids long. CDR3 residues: CASSALLVADTQYF. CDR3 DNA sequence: TGTGCCAGCAGCGCCCTATTAGTAGCAGATACGCAGTATTTT.

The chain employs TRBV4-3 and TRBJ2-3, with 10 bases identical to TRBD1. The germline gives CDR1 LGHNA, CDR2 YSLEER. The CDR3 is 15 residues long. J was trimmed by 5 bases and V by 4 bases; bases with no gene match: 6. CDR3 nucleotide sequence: TGCGCCAGCAGCCTCGGGACAGGGGCAATAGATACGCAGTATTTT. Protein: CASSLGTGAIDTQYF.

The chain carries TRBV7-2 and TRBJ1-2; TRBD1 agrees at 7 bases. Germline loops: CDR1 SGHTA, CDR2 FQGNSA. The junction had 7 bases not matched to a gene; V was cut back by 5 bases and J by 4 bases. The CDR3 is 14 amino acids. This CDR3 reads CASSRQRDSYGYTF. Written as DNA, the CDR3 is TGTGCCAGCAGCCGTCAACGGGACAGCTATGGCTACACCTTC.

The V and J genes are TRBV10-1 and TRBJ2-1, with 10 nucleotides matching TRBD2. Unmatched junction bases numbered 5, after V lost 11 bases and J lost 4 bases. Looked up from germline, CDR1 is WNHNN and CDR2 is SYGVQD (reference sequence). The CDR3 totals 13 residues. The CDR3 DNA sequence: TGCGCCCGCGGGGGACTAGCGTACAATGAGCAGTTCTTC. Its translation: CARGGLAYNEQFF.

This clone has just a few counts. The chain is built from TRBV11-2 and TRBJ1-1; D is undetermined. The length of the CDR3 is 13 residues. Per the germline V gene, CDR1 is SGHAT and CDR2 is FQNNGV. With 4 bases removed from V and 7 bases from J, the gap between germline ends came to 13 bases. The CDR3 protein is CASSSPRVGEAFF. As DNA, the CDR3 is TGTGCCAGCAGCTCCCCGAGGGTGGGTGAAGCTTTCTTT. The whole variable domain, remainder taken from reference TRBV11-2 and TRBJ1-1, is EAGVAQSPRYKIIEKRQSVAFWCNPISGHATLYWYQQILGQGPKLLIQFQNNGVVDDSQLPKDRFSAERLKGVDSTLKIQPAKLEDSAVYLCASSSPRVGEAFFGQGTRLTVV.